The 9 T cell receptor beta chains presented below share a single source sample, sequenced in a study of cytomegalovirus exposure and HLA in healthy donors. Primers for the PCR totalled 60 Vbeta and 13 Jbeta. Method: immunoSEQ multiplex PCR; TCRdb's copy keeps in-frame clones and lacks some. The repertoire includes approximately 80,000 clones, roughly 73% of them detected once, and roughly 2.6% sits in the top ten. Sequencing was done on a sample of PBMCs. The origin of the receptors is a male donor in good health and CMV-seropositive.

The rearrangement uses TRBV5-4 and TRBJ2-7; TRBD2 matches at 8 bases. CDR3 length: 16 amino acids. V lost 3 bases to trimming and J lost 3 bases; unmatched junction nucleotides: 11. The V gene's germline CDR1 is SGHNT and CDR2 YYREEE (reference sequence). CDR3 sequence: CASSSRTSGLHYEQYF. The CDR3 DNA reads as TGTGCCAGCAGCTCGAGAACTAGCGGACTCCACTACGAGCAGTACTTC.

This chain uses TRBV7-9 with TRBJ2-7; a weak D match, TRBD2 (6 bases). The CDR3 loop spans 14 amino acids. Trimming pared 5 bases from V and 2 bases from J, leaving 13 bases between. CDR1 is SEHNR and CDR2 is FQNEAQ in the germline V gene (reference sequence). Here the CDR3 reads CASSTTRLAYEQYF. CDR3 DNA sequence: TGTGCCAGCAGCACGACCAGACTAGCCTACGAGCAGTACTTC.

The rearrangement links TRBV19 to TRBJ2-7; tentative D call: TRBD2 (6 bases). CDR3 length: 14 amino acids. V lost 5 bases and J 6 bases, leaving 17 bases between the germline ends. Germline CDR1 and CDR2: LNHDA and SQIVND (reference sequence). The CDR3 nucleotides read TGTGCCAGTAGTCCGGCGGGATTGGGATCCGAGCAGTACTTC. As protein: CASSPAGLGSEQYF.

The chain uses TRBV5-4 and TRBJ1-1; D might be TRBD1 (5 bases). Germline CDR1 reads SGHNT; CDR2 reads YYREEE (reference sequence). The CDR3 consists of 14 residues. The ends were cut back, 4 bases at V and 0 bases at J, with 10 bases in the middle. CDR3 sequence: CASSLGHLNTEAFF. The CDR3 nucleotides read TGTGCCAGCAGCCTCGGACACCTGAACACTGAAGCTTTCTTT.

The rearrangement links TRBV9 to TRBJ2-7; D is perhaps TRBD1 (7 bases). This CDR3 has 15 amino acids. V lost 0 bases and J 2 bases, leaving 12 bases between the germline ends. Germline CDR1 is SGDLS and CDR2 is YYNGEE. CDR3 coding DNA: TGTGCCAGCAGCGTAGGGGGGGACAGACCCTACGAGCAGTACTTC. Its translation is CASSVGGDRPYEQYF.

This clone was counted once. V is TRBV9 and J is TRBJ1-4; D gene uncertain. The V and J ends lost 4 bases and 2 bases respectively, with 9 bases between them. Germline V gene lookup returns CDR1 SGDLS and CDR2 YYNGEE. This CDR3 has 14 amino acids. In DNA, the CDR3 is TGTGCCAGCAGCCCCTCCGGGACTAATGAAAAACTGTTTTTT. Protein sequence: CASSPSGTNEKLFF.

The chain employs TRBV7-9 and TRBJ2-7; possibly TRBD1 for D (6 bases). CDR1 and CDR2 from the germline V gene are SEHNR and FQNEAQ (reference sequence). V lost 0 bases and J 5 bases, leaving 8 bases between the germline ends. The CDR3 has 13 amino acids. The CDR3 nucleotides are TGTGCCAGCAGCTTAGCGCAGGGGAACGAGCAGTACTTC. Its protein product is CASSLAQGNEQYF.

CDR3 loop: CASSRDTTYEQYF. The CDR3 DNA follows: TGTGCCAGCAGCCGGGACACGACCTACGAGCAGTACTTC. The gene calls are TRBV7-9 and TRBJ2-7; the D gene is possibly TRBD1 (6 bases). The CDR3 spans 13 residues. V was trimmed by 5 bases and J by 2 bases, leaving 10 bases between them. Looked up from germline, CDR1 is SEHNR and CDR2 is FQNEAQ (reference sequence). The whole variable domain, filled in from reference TRBV7-9 and TRBJ2-7, reads DTGVSQNPRHKITKRGQNVTFRCDPISEHNRLYWYRQTLGQGPEFLTYFQNEAQLEKSRLLSDRFSAERPKGSFSTLEIQRTEQGDSAMYLCASSRDTTYEQYFGPGTRLTVT.

CDR3 protein: CASSAGVGYTF. The CDR3 DNA reads as TGTGCCAGCAGTGCGGGGGTTGGCTACACCTTC. The chain carries TRBV6-1 and TRBJ1-2; tentative D call: TRBD1 (5 bases). Germline loops: CDR1 MNHNS, CDR2 SASEGT. V lost 4 bases, J lost 7 bases, and 7 bases lay in between. The CDR3 runs 11 residues.